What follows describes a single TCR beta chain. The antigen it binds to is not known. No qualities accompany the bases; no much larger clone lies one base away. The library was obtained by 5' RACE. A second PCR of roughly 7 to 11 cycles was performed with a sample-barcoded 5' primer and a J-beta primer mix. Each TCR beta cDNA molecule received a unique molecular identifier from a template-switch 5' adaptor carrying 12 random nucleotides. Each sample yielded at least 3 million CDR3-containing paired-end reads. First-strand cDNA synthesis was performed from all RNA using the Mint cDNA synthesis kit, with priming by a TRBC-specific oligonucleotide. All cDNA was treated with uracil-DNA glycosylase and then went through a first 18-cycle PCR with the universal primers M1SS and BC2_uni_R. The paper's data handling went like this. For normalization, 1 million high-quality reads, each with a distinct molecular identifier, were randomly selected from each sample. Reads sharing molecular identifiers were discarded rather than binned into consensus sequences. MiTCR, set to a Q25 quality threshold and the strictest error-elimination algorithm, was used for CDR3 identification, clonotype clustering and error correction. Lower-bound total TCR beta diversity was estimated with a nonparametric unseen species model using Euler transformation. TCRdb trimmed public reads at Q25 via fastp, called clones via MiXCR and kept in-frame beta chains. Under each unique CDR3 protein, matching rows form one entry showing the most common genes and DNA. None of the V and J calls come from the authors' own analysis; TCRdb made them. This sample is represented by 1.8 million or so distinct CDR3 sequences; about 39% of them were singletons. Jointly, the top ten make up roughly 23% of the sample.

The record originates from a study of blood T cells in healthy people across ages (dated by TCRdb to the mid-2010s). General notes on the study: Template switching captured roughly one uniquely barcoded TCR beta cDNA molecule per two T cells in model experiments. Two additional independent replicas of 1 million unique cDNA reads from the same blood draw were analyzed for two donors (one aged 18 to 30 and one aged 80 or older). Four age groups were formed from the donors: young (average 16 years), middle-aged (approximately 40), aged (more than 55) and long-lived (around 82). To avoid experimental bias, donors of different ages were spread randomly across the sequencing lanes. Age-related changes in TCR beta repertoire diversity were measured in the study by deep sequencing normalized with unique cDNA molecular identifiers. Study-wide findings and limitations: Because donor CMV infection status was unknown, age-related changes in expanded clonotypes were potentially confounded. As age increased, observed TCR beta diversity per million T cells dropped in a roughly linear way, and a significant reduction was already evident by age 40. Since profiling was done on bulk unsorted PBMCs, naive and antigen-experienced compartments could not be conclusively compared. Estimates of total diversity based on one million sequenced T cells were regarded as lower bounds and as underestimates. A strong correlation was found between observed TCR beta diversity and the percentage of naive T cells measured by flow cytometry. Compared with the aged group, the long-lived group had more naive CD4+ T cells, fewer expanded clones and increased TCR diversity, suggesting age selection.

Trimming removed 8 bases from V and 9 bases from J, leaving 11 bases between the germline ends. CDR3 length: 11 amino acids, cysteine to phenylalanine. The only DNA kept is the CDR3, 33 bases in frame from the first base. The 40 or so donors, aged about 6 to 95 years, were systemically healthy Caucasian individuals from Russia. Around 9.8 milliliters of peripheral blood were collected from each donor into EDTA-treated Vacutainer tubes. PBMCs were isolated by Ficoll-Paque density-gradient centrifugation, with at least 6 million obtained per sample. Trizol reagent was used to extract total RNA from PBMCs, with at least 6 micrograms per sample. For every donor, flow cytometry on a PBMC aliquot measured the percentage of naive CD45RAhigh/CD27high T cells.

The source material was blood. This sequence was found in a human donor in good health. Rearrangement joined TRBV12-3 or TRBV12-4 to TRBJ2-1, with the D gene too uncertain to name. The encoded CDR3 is CASCRQSEQFF. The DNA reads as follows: TGTGCCAGCTGCCGCCAGAGTGAGCAGTTCTTC.